This TCR beta chain originates from a study of shared clonotypes between healthy human individuals. Germline V gives CDR1 SGHTA, CDR2 FQGNSA. Trimming removed 4 bases from V and 5 bases from J, with 11 bases in between. The CDR3 is 13 residues long. Repertoires were generated with immunoSEQ multiplex PCR, while TCRdb's copy carries only in-frame clones and drops some. The sample consists of roughly 700,000 clones, 74% of them appearing once. The chain combines TRBV7-2 with TRBJ2-5, with no clear D. The TCR was taken from a woman aged 30 to 39 in good health. The sample comprised memory CD4+ T cells sorted from blood. The subset denotes: CD45RA-negative fraction. CDR3 DNA sequence: TGTGCCAGCAGCTCTCTAGTTTCGGAGACCCAGTACTTC. It is translated as CASSSLVSETQYF.